These 8 T cell receptor beta chains were all obtained from the same sample, sequenced in a study of T cell responses to AZD1222 COVID-19 vaccine. TCRdb's copy holds only in-frame clones and misses some; the assay was immunoSEQ multiplex PCR. The sample consists of some 120,000 clones, less than 95% of them appearing once. Sequences were derived from peripheral blood, sampled on day 0 of AZD1222 vaccination. Every receptor here comes from an adult in good health.

The V call is TRBV14, the J call TRBJ1-2; D not resolved. The germline V and J ends were trimmed by 5 bases and 5 bases, with 9 bases remaining between them. Germline values: CDR1 SGHDN, CDR2 FVKESK. The CDR3 sequence is 12 residues long. CDR3 sequence reads: CASSSAFYGYTF. The CDR3 coding sequence is TGTGCCAGCAGCTCGGCCTTTTATGGCTACACCTTC.

The rearrangement joins TRBV10-3 to TRBJ2-1, with no clear D. The V end lost 1 base, the J end lost 5 bases, and 6 bases lay between the germline ends. The CDR3 loop spans 13 amino acids. Germline CDR1 and CDR2: ENHRY and SYGVKD. The CDR3 sequence is CAISELGHNEQFF. The CDR3 DNA reads as TGTGCCATCAGTGAGTTGGGCCACAATGAGCAGTTCTTC.

This chain connects TRBV6-5 to TRBJ2-1, with a possible D match to TRBD2 (5 bases). Germline V gene lookup returns CDR1 MNHEY and CDR2 SVGAGI. V was trimmed by 0 bases and J by 10 bases, leaving 7 bases between them. There are 12 residues in the CDR3. CDR3 region: CASSYSGEEQFF. The CDR3 nucleotides read TGTGCCAGCAGTTACTCTGGGGAGGAGCAGTTCTTC.

The CDR3: CASSKYPTGVSYEQYF. The DNA of the CDR3 is TGTGCCAGCAGCAAATATCCGACAGGGGTTTCCTACGAGCAGTACTTC. The chain recombines TRBV21-1 with TRBJ2-7; the table's D call TRBD1 went unverified against the DNA. TRBV21-1 is listed as a pseudogene. CDR3 size: 16 residues.

This chain links TRBV16 with TRBJ1-6; tentatively, D is TRBD1 (6 bases). Trimming pared 6 bases from V and 12 bases from J, leaving 15 bases between. The CDR3 covers 13 residues. Germline V gene data show CDR1 as KGHSY and CDR2 as FQNENV. The CDR3, as DNA: TGTGCCAGCAGGCGTACAGGGTCCGAACCCCTCCACTTT. This translates into CASRRTGSEPLHF.

The rearrangement uses TRBV24-1 and TRBJ2-3; 13 bases agree with TRBD2. This CDR3 comprises 15 residues. V lost 4 bases to trimming and J lost 7 bases; unmatched junction nucleotides: 4. CDR1 and CDR2 (germline): KGHDR, SFDVKD. Here the CDR3 reads CATSEGTSGVNTQYF. The DNA of the CDR3 is TGTGCCACCAGTGAGGGGACTAGCGGGGTGAATACGCAGTATTTT.

This clone was observed a handful of times. This chain uses TRBV28 with TRBJ2-2; D is ambiguous. Germline V CDR1 and CDR2: MDHEN, SYDVKM. The CDR3 is 13 amino acids. The V end lost 9 bases, the J end lost 1 base, and 9 bases lay between the germline ends. The CDR3 loop is CASLQVNTGELFF. CDR3 bases: TGTGCCAGTCTTCAGGTGAACACCGGGGAGCTGTTTTTT.

The genes are TRBV6-5 and TRBJ1-1; TRBD1 is a possible D gene (5 bases). The V end lost 3 bases, the J end lost 2 bases, and 7 bases lay between the germline ends. CDR3 size: 13 residues. Germline assignment: CDR1 MNHEY and CDR2 SVGAGI. CDR3 nucleotides: TGTGCCAGCAGTTATGGGGACAACACTGAAGCTTTCTTT. This translates into CASSYGDNTEAFF.